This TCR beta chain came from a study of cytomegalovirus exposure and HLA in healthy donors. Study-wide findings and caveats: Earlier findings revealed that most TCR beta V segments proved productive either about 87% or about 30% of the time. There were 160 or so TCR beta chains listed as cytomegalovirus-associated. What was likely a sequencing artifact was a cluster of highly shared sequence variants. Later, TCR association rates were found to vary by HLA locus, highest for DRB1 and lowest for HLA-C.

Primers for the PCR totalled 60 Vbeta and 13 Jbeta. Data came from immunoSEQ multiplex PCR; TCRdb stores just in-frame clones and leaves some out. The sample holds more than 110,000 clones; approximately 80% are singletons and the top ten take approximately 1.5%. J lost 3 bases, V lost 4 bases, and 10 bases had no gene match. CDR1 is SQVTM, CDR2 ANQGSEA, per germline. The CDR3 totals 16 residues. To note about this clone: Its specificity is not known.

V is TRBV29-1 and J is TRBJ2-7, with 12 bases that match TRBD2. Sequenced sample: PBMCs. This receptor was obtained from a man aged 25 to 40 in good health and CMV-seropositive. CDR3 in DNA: TGCAGCGTTGTGTCTAGCGGGAGGGAAGGAAACTACGAGCAGTACTTC. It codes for CSVVSSGREGNYEQYF.